Each of the 14 T cell receptor beta chains below was sequenced from the same sample in a study of human T cells and chemical hapten exposure. From the 5' RACE reads, TCRdb called clonotypes with MiXCR, one entry per CDR3 protein. Of approximately 110,000 distinct CDR3 sequences detected, around 20% appear once; the ten largest clones hold approximately 2.8%. Unfractionated whole blood yielded the extracted total RNA. All receptors derive from a human donor in good health.

This clonotype showed up just a few times. The chain recombines TRBV7-8 with TRBJ2-6, with D perhaps matching TRBD2 (5 bases). The CDR3 has 18 amino acids. Per the germline V gene, CDR1 is SGHVS and CDR2 is FQNEAQ. Between the trimmed V and J ends, which lost 1 base and 2 bases, there was a span of 15 bases. The CDR3 spells CASSLGLLGGAGANVLTF. CDR3 coding DNA: TGTGCCAGCAGCTTAGGACTACTGGGTGGAGCTGGGGCCAACGTCCTGACTTTC.

V gene TRBV6-5 combines with J gene TRBJ1-2, with 9 bases fitting TRBD1. The ends lost 0 bases at V and 4 bases at J; junction bases unmatched: 9. There are 17 residues in the CDR3. The germline V gene encodes CDR1 MNHEY and CDR2 SVGAGI. The chain's CDR3 is CASSYSTTGGPLYGYTF. Written as DNA, the CDR3 is TGTGCCAGCAGTTACTCGACGACAGGGGGGCCCCTCTATGGCTACACCTTC.

This clonotype turned up a few times. The J gene is TRBJ2-7, the V gene TRBV10-3; 7 bases align to TRBD1. V was clipped by 1 base and J by 0 bases; unmatched bases: 3. The CDR3 extends over 15 amino acids. Germline-derived CDR1 and CDR2 are ENHRY and SYGVKD. The CDR3 protein is CAISEFGTVSYEQYF. CDR3 coding DNA: TGTGCCATCAGTGAGTTTGGGACAGTCTCCTACGAGCAGTACTTC.

V and J are TRBV9 and TRBJ2-5; 11 nucleotides match TRBD2. Per the germline V gene, CDR1 is SGDLS and CDR2 is YYNGEE. The CDR3 runs to 15 residues. The junction had 6 bases not matched to a gene; V was cut back by 3 bases and J by 5 bases. The CDR3 here is CASSAPTSGKETQYF. CDR3 DNA: TGTGCCAGCAGCGCCCCGACTAGCGGGAAGGAGACCCAGTACTTC.

This sequence joins TRBV28 and TRBJ2-5; D gene unclear. The CDR3 length is 16 residues. With 2 bases removed from V and 1 base from J, the gap between germline ends came to 14 bases. Germline CDR1 and CDR2: MDHEN and SYDVKM. CDR3 protein: CASSLHPTQPQETQYF. Here the CDR3 DNA reads TGTGCCAGCAGTTTACACCCGACCCAACCCCAAGAGACCCAGTACTTC. Based on the CDR3 plus reference TRBV28 and TRBJ2-5, the full variable domain is DVKVTQSSRYLVKRTGEKVFLECVQDMDHENMFWYRQDPGLGLRLIYFSYDVKMKEKGDIPEGYSVSREKKERFSLILESASTNQTSMYLCASSLHPTQPQETQYFGPGTRLLVL.

A single count supports this clonotype. The gene calls are TRBV4-1 and TRBJ2-1; TRBD2 matches at 11 bases. The V and J ends lost 0 bases and 7 bases, in that order; junction bases with no gene match: 8. There are 17 residues in the CDR3. The germline gives CDR1 MGHRA, CDR2 YSYEKL. CDR3 region: CASSQDIAGGRRNEQFF. In DNA form, the CDR3 reads TGCGCCAGCAGCCAAGATATAGCGGGAGGGCGAAGGAATGAGCAGTTCTTC.

The chain carries TRBV5-1 and TRBJ2-1, with 8 nucleotides matching TRBD1. The trim removed 0 bases at V and 7 bases at J, leaving 0 bases unmatched. Per germline, CDR1 SGHRS and CDR2 YFSETQ. CDR3 length: 13 residues. The DNA for the CDR3 is TGCGCCAGCAGCTTGGGACAGGGGAATGAGCAGTTCTTC. Its protein is CASSLGQGNEQFF.

This chain connects TRBV11-2 to TRBJ2-7, with 8 nucleotides matching TRBD1. With 5 bases clipped from V and 4 bases from J, the junction kept 19 bases outside the gene matches. The CDR3 has 18 amino acids. Germline CDR1 is SGHAT and CDR2 is FQNNGV. This chain's CDR3 is CASSPTNRDRKTPYEQYF. The DNA for the CDR3 is TGTGCCAGCAGCCCGACTAACCGGGACAGGAAAACCCCTTACGAGCAGTACTTC.

This clonotype was detected a few times. The chain couples TRBV27 to TRBJ2-1; 10 nucleotides agree with TRBD1. The CDR3 consists of 15 residues. Trimming removed 6 bases from V and 9 bases from J; junction bases left unmatched: 11. The germline CDR1 and CDR2 sequences are MNHEY and SMNVEV (reference sequence). CDR3 residues: CASSGLTGGLAEQFF. CDR3 bases: TGTGCCAGCAGCGGGTTGACAGGGGGCTTGGCTGAGCAGTTCTTC.

V and J are TRBV19 and TRBJ2-3, with D perhaps matching TRBD1 (5 bases). V was cut by 3 bases and J by 4 bases, with 14 bases left in between. CDR3 length equals 15 residues. The germline V gene has CDR1 LNHDA and CDR2 SQIVND (reference sequence). Here the CDR3 reads CASSMAQGWADTQYF. CDR3 bases: TGTGCCAGTAGTATGGCGCAGGGTTGGGCAGATACGCAGTATTTT.

This clonotype was seen a few times. V and J are TRBV7-9 and TRBJ2-3; no clear D gene. V dropped 4 bases and J dropped 0 bases, with 11 bases sitting between them. Germline V lookup: CDR1 SEHNR, CDR2 FQNEAQ (reference sequence). CDR3 length: 15 amino acids. The CDR3 is CASSSPMGSTDTQYF. CDR3 coding DNA: TGTGCCAGCAGCTCCCCGATGGGAAGCACAGATACGCAGTATTTT.

The chain links TRBV20-1 to TRBJ2-2; D possibly corresponds to TRBD2 (6 bases). CDR1 DFQATT and CDR2 SNEGSKA come from the germline V gene (reference sequence). The CDR3 is 14 residues long. Trimming pared 1 base from V and 4 bases from J, leaving 10 bases between. The CDR3 here is CSARVREFTGELFF. The CDR3 DNA is TGCAGTGCTAGAGTTCGGGAGTTCACCGGGGAGCTGTTTTTT.

The chain recombines TRBV7-9 with TRBJ2-5; 11 nucleotides agree with TRBD2. This CDR3 is built from 16 residues. With 5 bases clipped from V and 0 bases from J, the junction kept 5 bases outside the gene matches. CDR1 and CDR2 from the germline V gene are SEHNR and FQNEAQ (reference sequence). Here the CDR3 DNA reads TGTGCCAGCAGCCCGGGACTAGCGGAAAACCAAGAGACCCAGTACTTC. Its translation: CASSPGLAENQETQYF.

CDR3 coding DNA: TGCGCCAGCAGCTTGGAGACAGGGGAGATGATGGCCAAAAACATTCAGTACTTC. It is translated as CASSLETGEMMAKNIQYF. V and J are TRBV5-1 and TRBJ2-4; the match to TRBD1 covers 8 bases. J gave up 1 base and V 0 bases, and 9 bases lay outside the gene matches. The CDR3 is 18 residues long. CDR1 and CDR2 from the germline V gene are SGHRS and YFSETQ.